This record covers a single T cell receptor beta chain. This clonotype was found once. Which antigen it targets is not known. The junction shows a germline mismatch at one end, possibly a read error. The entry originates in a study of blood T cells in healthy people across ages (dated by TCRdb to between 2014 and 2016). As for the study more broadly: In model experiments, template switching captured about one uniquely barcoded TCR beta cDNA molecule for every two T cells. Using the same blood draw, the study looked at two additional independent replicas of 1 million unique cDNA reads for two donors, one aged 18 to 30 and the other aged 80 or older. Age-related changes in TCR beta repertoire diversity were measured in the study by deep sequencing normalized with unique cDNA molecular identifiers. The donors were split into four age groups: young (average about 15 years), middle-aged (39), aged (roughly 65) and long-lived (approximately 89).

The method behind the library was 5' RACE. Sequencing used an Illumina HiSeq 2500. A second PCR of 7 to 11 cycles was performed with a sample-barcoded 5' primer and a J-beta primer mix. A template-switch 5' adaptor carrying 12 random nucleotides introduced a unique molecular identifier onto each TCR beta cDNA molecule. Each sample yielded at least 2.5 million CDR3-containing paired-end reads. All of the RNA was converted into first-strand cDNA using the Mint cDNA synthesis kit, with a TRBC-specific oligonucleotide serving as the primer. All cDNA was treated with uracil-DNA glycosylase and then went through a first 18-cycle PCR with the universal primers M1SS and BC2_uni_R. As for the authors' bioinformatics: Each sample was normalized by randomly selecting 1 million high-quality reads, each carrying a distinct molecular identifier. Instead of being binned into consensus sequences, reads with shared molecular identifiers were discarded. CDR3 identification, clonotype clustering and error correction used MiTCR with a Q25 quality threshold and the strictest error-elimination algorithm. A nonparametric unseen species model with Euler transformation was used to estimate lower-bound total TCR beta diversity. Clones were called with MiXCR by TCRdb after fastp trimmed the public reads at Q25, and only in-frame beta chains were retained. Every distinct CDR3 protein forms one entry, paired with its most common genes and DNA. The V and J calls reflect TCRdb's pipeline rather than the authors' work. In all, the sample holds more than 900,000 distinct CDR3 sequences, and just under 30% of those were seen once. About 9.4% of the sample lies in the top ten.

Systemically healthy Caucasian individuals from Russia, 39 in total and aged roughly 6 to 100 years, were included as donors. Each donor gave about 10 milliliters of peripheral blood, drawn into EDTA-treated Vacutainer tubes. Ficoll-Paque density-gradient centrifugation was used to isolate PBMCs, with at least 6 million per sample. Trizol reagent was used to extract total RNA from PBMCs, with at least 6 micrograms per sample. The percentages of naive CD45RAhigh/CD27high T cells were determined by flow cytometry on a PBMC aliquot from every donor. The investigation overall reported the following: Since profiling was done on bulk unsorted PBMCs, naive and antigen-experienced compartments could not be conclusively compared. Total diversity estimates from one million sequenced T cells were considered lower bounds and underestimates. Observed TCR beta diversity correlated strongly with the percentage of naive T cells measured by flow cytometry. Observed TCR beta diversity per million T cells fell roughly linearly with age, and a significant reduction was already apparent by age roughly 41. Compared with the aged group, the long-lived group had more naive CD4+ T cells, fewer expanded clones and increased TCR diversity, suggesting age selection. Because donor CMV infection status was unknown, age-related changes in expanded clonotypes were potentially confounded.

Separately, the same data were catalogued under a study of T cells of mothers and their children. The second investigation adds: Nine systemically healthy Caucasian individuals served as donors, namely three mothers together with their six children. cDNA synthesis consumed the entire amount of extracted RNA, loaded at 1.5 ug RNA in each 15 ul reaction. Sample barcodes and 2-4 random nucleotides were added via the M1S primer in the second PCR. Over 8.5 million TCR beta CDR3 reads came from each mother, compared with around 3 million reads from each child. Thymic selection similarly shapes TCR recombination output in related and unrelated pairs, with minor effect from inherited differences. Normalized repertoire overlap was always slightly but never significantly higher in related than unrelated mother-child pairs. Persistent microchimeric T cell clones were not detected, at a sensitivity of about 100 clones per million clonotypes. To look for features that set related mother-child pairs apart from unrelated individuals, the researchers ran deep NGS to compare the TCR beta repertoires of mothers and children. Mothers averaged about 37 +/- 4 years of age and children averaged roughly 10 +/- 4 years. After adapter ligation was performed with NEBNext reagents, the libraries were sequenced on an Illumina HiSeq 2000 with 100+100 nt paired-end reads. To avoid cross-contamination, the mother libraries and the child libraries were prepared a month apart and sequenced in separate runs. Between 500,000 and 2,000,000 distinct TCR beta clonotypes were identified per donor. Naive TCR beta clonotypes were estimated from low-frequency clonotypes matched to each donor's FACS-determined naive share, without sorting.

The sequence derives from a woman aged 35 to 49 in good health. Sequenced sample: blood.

The sequenced DNA is TGTGCCAACAGTGTAGGACAGGGTTCCTACGAGCAGTACTTC. This sequence encodes CANSVGQGSYEQYF. The receptor chain draws on TRBV2 and TRBJ2-7, and 8 junction bases match TRBD1. The CDR3 spans 14 residues, from the cysteine through the phenylalanine. The kept DNA is CDR3 alone, 42 bases in frame from the first base. CDR1 and CDR2, per the germline V gene, are SNHLY and FYNNEI.